Each of the 20 T cell receptor beta chains below was sequenced from the same sample in a study of blood T cell repertoires in COVID-19. Generated by immunoSEQ multiplex PCR, the TCRdb table keeps only in-frame clones and is missing some. There are about 130,000 clones in the sample; just under 85% occur only once, and roughly 3% lies in the top ten. The sequencing input was peripheral blood. The receptor set was obtained from a woman older than 75 with acute or convalescent COVID-19.

The gene calls are TRBV2 and TRBJ1-1; a weak D match, TRBD1 (5 bases). Germline CDR1 is SNHLY and CDR2 is FYNNEI. This CDR3 spans 14 amino acids. The germline V and J ends were trimmed by 6 bases and 1 base, with 12 bases remaining between them. The CDR3 region is CASREGLWNTEAFF. DNA for the CDR3: TGTGCCAGCAGAGAGGGACTGTGGAACACTGAAGCTTTCTTT.

The rearrangement joins TRBV4-1 to TRBJ2-2; TRBD1 might be the D (5 bases). Per germline, CDR1 MGHRA and CDR2 YSYEKL. This CDR3 contains 16 residues. With 4 bases removed from V and 4 bases from J, the gap between germline ends came to 16 bases. CDR3 sequence reads: CASSLGQGERTGELFF. Here the CDR3 DNA reads TGCGCCAGCAGCCTCGGGCAGGGCGAACGCACCGGGGAGCTGTTTTTT.

The rearrangement links TRBV5-1 to TRBJ2-3, with D maybe TRBD1 (6 bases). V was clipped by 0 bases and J by 1 base, with 12 bases between them. This CDR3 is built from 16 residues. Per the germline V gene, CDR1 is SGHRS and CDR2 is YFSETQ. In DNA form, the CDR3 reads TGCGCCAGCAGCTTGGAGGGACATTCTCGCACAGATACGCAGTATTTT. Its protein product is CASSLEGHSRTDTQYF.

This clone was detected only once. Sequence at one end of the junction differs from germline and may be a read error. The chain links TRBV11-3 to TRBJ1-2; D not resolved. CDR3 length: 12 residues. Germline values: CDR1 SGHNT, CDR2 YENEEA. CDR3 nucleotides: TGTGCCAGCAGCTCGACTCCGCGTGGCCACACCTTC. This encodes CASSSTPRGHTF.

This clone has more than one count but fewer than ten. The chain has TRBV10-3 and TRBJ1-5; no reliable D call. CDR3 length: 15 amino acids. With 3 bases removed from V and 4 bases from J, the gap between germline ends came to 13 bases. From germline, CDR1 is ENHRY and CDR2 SYGVKD. Here the CDR3 DNA reads TGTGCCATCAGTGAAAGAGGGCAGATGAATCAGCCCCAGCATTTT. Its protein product is CAISERGQMNQPQHF.

V is TRBV12-5 and J is TRBJ1-6; maybe TRBD1 (6 bases). Germline CDR1 reads LGHNT; CDR2 reads FRNRAP. This CDR3 comprises 14 residues. V was shortened by 2 bases and J by 7 bases, with 9 bases between the two germline ends. CDR3 loop: CASGLPGVNSPLHF. The CDR3 coding sequence is TGTGCTAGTGGTTTGCCAGGGGTCAATTCACCCCTCCACTTT.

The chain uses TRBV5-1 and TRBJ1-3, with a possible D match to TRBD1 (5 bases). V lost 0 bases and J lost 0, with 13 bases in between. The CDR3 is 17 residues long. Germline loops: CDR1 SGHRS, CDR2 YFSETQ. CDR3 nucleotides: TGCGCCAGCAGCTTGGCATACGGGGGAAGCTCTGGAAACACCATATATTTT. As protein: CASSLAYGGSSGNTIYF.

This chain connects TRBV7-2 to TRBJ2-5; 7 nucleotides line up with TRBD2. Per germline, CDR1 SGHTA and CDR2 FQGNSA. Trimming took 1 base from V and 7 from J; bases not matched to a gene: 15. The CDR3 consists of 17 residues. CDR3 loop: CASSLGPPSTGGGTQYF. CDR3 in DNA: TGTGCCAGCAGCTTAGGGCCCCCCTCGACGGGAGGTGGGACCCAGTACTTC. The full variable domain, completed using reference TRBV7-2 and TRBJ2-5, is GAGVSQSPSNKVTEKGKDVELRCDPISGHTALYWYRQSLGQGLEFLIYFQGNSAPDKSGLPSDRFSAERTGGSVSTLTIQRTQQEDSAVYLCASSLGPPSTGGGTQYFGPGTRLLVL.

V usage is TRBV24-1 and J usage is TRBJ2-7; 9 bases map to TRBD1. The CDR3 runs to 18 residues. Germline V lookup: CDR1 KGHDR, CDR2 SFDVKD. The ends lost 3 bases at V and 4 bases at J; junction bases unmatched: 15. The CDR3 sequence is CATSDHSAGQGPPYEQYF. CDR3 DNA: TGTGCCACCAGTGATCACTCAGCGGGACAGGGCCCCCCTTACGAGCAGTACTTC.

This clone has only one observation. The chain recombines TRBV19 with TRBJ1-2, with 9 bases aligning to TRBD1. Germline-derived CDR1 and CDR2 are LNHDA and SQIVND (reference sequence). The CDR3 totals 13 residues. J gave up 9 bases and V 5 bases, and 7 bases lay outside the gene matches. The CDR3 loop is CASSPTGGGSYTF. CDR3 DNA: TGTGCCAGTAGTCCGACAGGGGGGGGAAGCTACACCTTC.

V gene TRBV3-1 (or the pseudogene TRBV3-2) combines with J gene TRBJ2-2; D unresolved. The CDR3 runs to 11 residues. V was pared by 8 bases and J by 2 bases, with 3 bases between. Germline CDR1 and CDR2: LGHDT and YNNKEL (reference sequence). The CDR3 reads CASQNTGELFF. CDR3 in DNA: TGTGCCAGCCAAAACACCGGGGAGCTGTTTTTT.

In its sample, this clone was seen a few times. The V call is TRBV7-5, the J call TRBJ1-5; the table calls TRBD1, which could not be checked here. TRBV7-5 is a pseudogene locus. The CDR3 sequence is 16 residues long. Written as DNA, the CDR3 is TGTGCCAGAAGTCAATCCCGGGACAGGGACAATCAGCCCCAGCATTTT. It is translated as CARSQSRDRDNQPQHF.

CDR3 sequence reads: CASSLEGTGVQPQHF. For the CDR3, the DNA is TGCGCCAGCAGCTTGGAAGGGACAGGGGTACAGCCCCAGCATTTT. The J gene is TRBJ1-5, the V gene TRBV5-1; TRBD1 aligns across 10 bases. The ends lost 0 bases at V and 7 bases at J; junction bases unmatched: 4. Germline CDR1 reads SGHRS; CDR2 reads YFSETQ. This CDR3 is 15 amino acids long. The variable domain in full, with the rest retrieved from reference TRBV5-1 and TRBJ1-5, is KAGVTQTPRYLIKTRGQQVTLSCSPISGHRSVSWYQQTPGQGLQFLFEYFSETQRNKGNFPGRFSGRQFSNSRSEMNVSTLELGDSALYLCASSLEGTGVQPQHFGDGTRLSIL.

The sample holds one count of this clone. The DNA of the CDR3 is TGTGCCAGCAGCCGGACATGGGGAAACACCATATATTTT. Its protein is CASSRTWGNTIYF. This chain connects TRBV5-6 to TRBJ1-3; tentatively, D is TRBD1 (5 bases). CDR3 length: 13 residues. CDR1 and CDR2 from the germline V gene are SGHDT and YYEEEE. V lost 4 bases to trimming and J lost 4 bases, with 9 bases between them.

This clone was found a few times. The chain is built from TRBV6-5 and TRBJ2-3; TRBD2 matches 7 bases. V shed 4 bases, J shed 0 bases, and the junction held 7 bases outside the gene matches. The CDR3 extends over 16 amino acids. Germline values: CDR1 MNHEY, CDR2 SVGAGI. The CDR3 nucleotides read TGTGCCAGCAGTTGGGGAGGGGAACTAAGCACAGATACGCAGTATTTT. Its protein product is CASSWGGELSTDTQYF.

The chain has TRBV6-5 and TRBJ1-1; D ambiguous. V lost 9 bases, J lost 3 bases, and 14 bases lay in between. This CDR3 region has 13 residues. Germline V gene sequence: CDR1 MNHEY, CDR2 SVGAGI. The CDR3 here is CASPLEGDTEAFF. DNA for the CDR3: TGTGCCAGTCCCCTGGAGGGAGACACTGAAGCTTTCTTT.

The gene calls are TRBV20-1 and TRBJ2-7; D is perhaps TRBD2 (5 bases). This CDR3 has 11 amino acids. Germline-derived CDR1 and CDR2 are DFQATT and SNEGSKA (reference sequence). Trimming removed 5 bases at V and 6 bases at J, with 11 bases between. CDR3 sequence: CSAPAGGEQYF. The CDR3 nucleotides read TGCAGTGCTCCCGCGGGCGGCGAGCAGTACTTC.

This chain joins TRBV18 and TRBJ1-4; the match to TRBD1 covers 7 bases. V lost 5 bases to trimming and J lost 3 bases; unmatched junction nucleotides: 3. The germline V gene has CDR1 KGHSH and CDR2 LQKENI. The CDR3 consists of 14 residues. The CDR3 reads CASSSQGPNEKLFF. The CDR3 bases are TGTGCCAGCTCATCACAGGGGCCTAATGAAAAACTGTTTTTT.

The CDR3, as DNA: TGTGCCAGCAGCCCGACCAGTCGGGCTAGCGGGCCGGGGGAGCAGTACTTC. Protein: CASSPTSRASGPGEQYF. The V and J genes are TRBV9 and TRBJ2-7; 8 bases map to TRBD2. CDR1 is SGDLS and CDR2 is YYNGEE in the germline V gene. The ends lost 4 bases at V and 7 bases at J; junction bases unmatched: 19. The CDR3 has 17 amino acids.

This chain joins TRBV7-6 and TRBJ2-1, with D perhaps matching TRBD1 (6 bases). This CDR3 is built from 15 residues. Germline V gene data show CDR1 as SGHVS and CDR2 as FNYEAQ. V lost 1 base and J 7 bases, leaving 14 bases between the germline ends. CDR3 residues: CASSLGPGARNEQFF. CDR3 nucleotides: TGTGCCAGCAGCTTAGGGCCAGGGGCACGGAATGAGCAGTTCTTC.